This TCR beta chain was sequenced for a study of T cells in Graves' hyperthyroidism and ophthalmopathy. TCR beta CDR3 regions were amplified from RNA. TCR CDR3 regions were first amplified by RT-PCR with HTBI primers. MiXCR, applied by TCRdb to the multiplex PCR reads, yields one record per CDR3 protein. The sample has around 340,000 distinct CDR3 sequences; over 20% are singletons. This clonotype was seen at least ten times. Trimming took off 5 bases at V and 7 bases at J, with 27 bases between the two ends. CDR3 length: 18 residues. The germline V gene has CDR1 MNHNS and CDR2 SASEGT. An absence of ophthalmopathy progression within 18 months meant stable Graves' hyperthyroidism. Lactation, pregnancy, other autoimmune disease or uncontrolled infection led to exclusion of patients.

The rearrangement uses TRBV6-1 and TRBJ2-1, with TRBD1 as a possible D gene (6 bases). This receptor was identified in a woman aged 45 to 65 with Graves' hyperthyroidism. Sequencing was carried out using blood. The CDR3 loop reads CASSRTPGAGDRRNEQFF. The DNA of the CDR3 is TGTGCCAGCAGTCGTACCCCCGGTGCAGGGGATAGAAGGAATGAGCAGTTCTTC.